Below are 17 T cell receptor beta chains sequenced from a single sample in a study of shared clonotypes between healthy human individuals. Data came from immunoSEQ multiplex PCR; TCRdb stores just in-frame clones and leaves some out. Of a few hundred thousand clones listed, approximately 74% are singletons. The sample taken for sequencing was memory CD4+ T cells sorted from blood. The subset was: CD45RA-negative fraction. The receptors originated from a man younger than 45 in good health.

This chain links TRBV18 with TRBJ2-5, with D uncertain. Germline V gene lookup returns CDR1 KGHSH and CDR2 LQKENI. The CDR3 runs 14 residues. V dropped 2 bases and J dropped 3 bases, with 10 bases sitting between them. The CDR3 protein is CASSPARLKETQYF. DNA of the CDR3: TGTGCCAGCTCACCAGCCAGGCTCAAAGAGACCCAGTACTTC.

This chain uses TRBV29-1 with TRBJ2-3, with TRBD1 matching 10 bases. This CDR3 comprises 15 residues. V shed 0 bases, J shed 3 bases, and the junction held 3 bases outside the gene matches. Germline CDR1 reads SQVTM; CDR2 reads ANQGSEA. CDR3 coding DNA: TGCAGCGTTGAAGAGGACAGGGGGTGGACAGATACGCAGTATTTT. Translating gives CSVEEDRGWTDTQYF.

V is TRBV7-9 and J is TRBJ2-7; maybe TRBD2 (6 bases). Trimming pared 8 bases from V and 1 base from J, leaving 9 bases between. Germline lookup yields CDR1 SEHNR and CDR2 FQNEAQ (reference sequence). This CDR3 has 12 amino acids. CDR3: CASGRESYEQYF. Written as DNA, the CDR3 is TGTGCCAGCGGACGGGAGTCCTACGAGCAGTACTTC.

This clone has ten or more counts. The sample has other DNA sequences that encode this CDR3 too. The CDR3 sequence is CASSITGGQETQYF. DNA for the CDR3: TGTGCCAGTAGTATTACGGGGGGACAAGAGACCCAGTACTTC. The chain combines TRBV19 with TRBJ2-5; TRBD2 aligns across 7 bases. Germline V lookup: CDR1 LNHDA, CDR2 SQIVND (reference sequence). This CDR3 is built from 14 residues. With 3 bases clipped from V and 2 bases from J, the junction kept 3 bases outside the gene matches.

This chain connects TRBV4-2 to TRBJ1-3, with D perhaps TRBD1 (5 bases). Germline-derived CDR1 and CDR2 are LGHNA and YNFKEQ. This CDR3 is 19 amino acids long. Trimming removed 2 bases from V and 0 bases from J, with 20 bases in between. The CDR3 DNA sequence: TGTGCCAGCAGCCAATTCCCAAAGGGACGGAGAACCTCTGGAAACACCATATATTTT. Translated: CASSQFPKGRRTSGNTIYF.

The chain employs TRBV9 and TRBJ2-2; 7 nucleotides match TRBD1. The CDR3 covers 15 residues. Looked up from germline, CDR1 is SGDLS and CDR2 is YYNGEE. Trimming cost V 4 bases and J 6 bases; bases outside gene matches: 9. CDR3 loop: CASSPRQGAPGELFF. DNA for the CDR3: TGTGCCAGCAGCCCCCGACAGGGTGCCCCCGGGGAGCTGTTTTTT.

The V and J genes are TRBV5-6 and TRBJ2-5, with D hard to call. The CDR3 loop spans 13 amino acids. V was cut by 0 bases and J by 5 bases, with 8 bases left in between. The germline V gene has CDR1 SGHDT and CDR2 YYEEEE. The CDR3 loop reads CASSLGEWETQYF. The CDR3 bases are TGTGCCAGCAGCTTGGGAGAATGGGAGACCCAGTACTTC. The full variable domain, completed using reference TRBV5-6 and TRBJ2-5, is DAGVTQSPTHLIKTRGQQVTLRCSPKSGHDTVSWYQQALGQGPQFIFQYYEEEERQRGNFPDRFSGHQFPNYSSELNVNALLLGDSALYLCASSLGEWETQYFGPGTRLLVL.

For this clone: Other DNA sequences in the same sample also yield this CDR3. J is TRBJ2-4 and V is TRBV18; tentative D call: TRBD2 (5 bases). Germline CDR1 is KGHSH and CDR2 is LQKENI. Trimming shortened V by 2 bases and J by 0 bases, and 11 bases separated the two germline ends. The CDR3 has 16 amino acids. The DNA of the CDR3 is TGTGCCAGCTCACCAAAGGACTCATTAGCCAAAAACATTCAGTACTTC. Translated: CASSPKDSLAKNIQYF.

The chain is built from TRBV15 and TRBJ2-3; D ambiguous. This CDR3 spans 16 amino acids. Trimming took 0 bases from V and 4 from J, leaving 14 bases between them. Germline V gene lookup returns CDR1 LNHNV and CDR2 YYDKDF (reference sequence). The CDR3 region has the DNA TGTGCCACCAGCAGAGAGGCAAAGTTGTTCGCAGATACGCAGTATTTT. Translation gives CATSREAKLFADTQYF.

The chain links TRBV5-1 to TRBJ2-1; 7 nucleotides align to TRBD2. This CDR3 comprises 17 residues. V shed 1 base, J shed 4 bases, and the junction held 11 bases outside the gene matches. Germline loops: CDR1 SGHRS, CDR2 YFSETQ. CDR3 sequence: CASSLSGGLDFYNEQFF. The DNA of the CDR3 is TGCGCCAGCAGCTTGAGTGGCGGACTAGACTTTTACAATGAGCAGTTCTTC.

CDR3: CASSNTYEQYF. The CDR3 bases are TGTGCCAGCAGTAACACCTACGAGCAGTACTTC. V is TRBV6-1 and J is TRBJ2-7; no reliable D call. Trimming removed 5 bases at V and 2 bases at J, with 4 bases between. The CDR3 is 11 amino acids. From germline, CDR1 is MNHNS and CDR2 SASEGT.

This clone was picked up one time. The chain links TRBV30 to TRBJ1-5; 8 nucleotides line up with TRBD1. The CDR3 spans 13 residues. J lost 8 bases, V lost 7 bases, and 10 bases had no gene match. Germline lookup yields CDR1 GTSNPN and CDR2 SVGIG (reference sequence). CDR3 sequence reads: CAFSQGGAKPQHF. The CDR3 DNA follows: TGTGCCTTCTCACAGGGGGGGGCGAAGCCCCAGCATTTT.

This clone was found many times. V usage is TRBV16 and J usage is TRBJ1-5; D is unresolved. V shed 0 bases and J shed 2 bases, with 11 bases lying between them. Germline CDR1 and CDR2: KGHSY and FQNENV. This CDR3 spans 16 amino acids. Here the CDR3 DNA reads TGTGCCAGCAGCCAATCCGGTGTTGGCGGCAATCAGCCCCAGCATTTT. It encodes CASSQSGVGGNQPQHF.

This clone was seen more than once but under ten times. This chain links TRBV7-8 with TRBJ2-6; 12 nucleotides align to TRBD2. Germline lookup yields CDR1 SGHVS and CDR2 FQNEAQ. This CDR3 is 16 amino acids long. The ends lost 4 bases at V and 11 bases at J; junction bases unmatched: 9. This chain's CDR3 is CASSSGLAGSAYVLTF. CDR3 nucleotides: TGTGCCAGCAGCTCCGGACTAGCGGGGTCGGCTTACGTCCTGACTTTC.

The genes are TRBV14 and TRBJ1-3; 7 bases line up with TRBD1. With 3 bases clipped from V and 4 bases from J, the junction kept 6 bases outside the gene matches. Germline-derived CDR1 and CDR2 are SGHDN and FVKESK. CDR3 length equals 15 residues. The CDR3, as DNA: TGTGCCAGCAGCCACCGACAGGGCGCAGGAAACACCATATATTTT. It encodes CASSHRQGAGNTIYF.

This clone was found a few times. The chain combines TRBV6-1 with TRBJ2-7; weak D call: TRBD1 (6 bases). Germline values: CDR1 MNHNS, CDR2 SASEGT. This CDR3 comprises 12 residues. V shed 11 bases and J shed 2 bases, with 13 bases lying between them. The CDR3 region is CAADRRPYEQYF. The CDR3 DNA reads as TGTGCCGCTGACAGGCGTCCCTACGAGCAGTACTTC.

The chain is built from TRBV5-4 and TRBJ1-1, with D hard to call. Between the trimmed V and J ends, which lost 2 bases and 0 bases, there was a span of 8 bases. The germline V gene has CDR1 SGHNT and CDR2 YYREEE (reference sequence). This CDR3 region has 14 residues. The CDR3, as DNA: TGTGCCAGCAGCTTCCCAGCCATGAACACTGAAGCTTTCTTT. It yields the protein CASSFPAMNTEAFF.